This T cell receptor beta chain was retrieved from a study of cytomegalovirus exposure and HLA in healthy donors. Notes on the study in general: Several of the most significant clusters were apparently associated with common viral pathogens in a later analysis. In an earlier analysis, in approximately 570 donors, most V segments appeared productive either ~87% or ~30% of the time.

With 60 Vbeta and 13 Jbeta primers, the PCR was carried out. Generated by immunoSEQ multiplex PCR, the TCRdb table keeps only in-frame clones and is missing some. The profile covers some 140,000 clones, with approximately 80% appearing a single time and 4% taken by the ten largest. V was pared by 0 bases and J by 3 bases, with 10 bases of the junction left unmatched. This CDR3 is 18 amino acids long. Germline V lookup: CDR1 MNHEY, CDR2 SMNVEV (reference sequence). Comment on this clone: What it recognizes is unknown.

Sequenced sample: PBMCs. This chain connects TRBV27 to TRBJ1-5; 8 bases line up with TRBD1. This clonotype was obtained from a woman aged 40 to 50 in good health and CMV-seronegative. The CDR3 DNA sequence: TGTGCCAGCAGTTTATCGGGCGGCAGGGGGCAGAACAATCAGCCCCAGCATTTT. Amino acid sequence: CASSLSGGRGQNNQPQHF.